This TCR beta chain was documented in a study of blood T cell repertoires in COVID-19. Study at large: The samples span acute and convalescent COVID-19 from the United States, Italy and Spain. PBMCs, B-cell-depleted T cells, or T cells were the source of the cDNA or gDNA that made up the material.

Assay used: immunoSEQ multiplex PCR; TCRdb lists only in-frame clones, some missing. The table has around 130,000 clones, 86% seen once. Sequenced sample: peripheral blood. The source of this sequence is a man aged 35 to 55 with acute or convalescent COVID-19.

This CDR3 is CASSLSQGMNTEAFF. CDR3 DNA: TGTGCCAGCAGCTTATCTCAGGGGATGAACACTGAAGCTTTCTTT. The chain couples TRBV11-2 to TRBJ1-1; perhaps TRBD1 as D (6 bases). The V end was cut by 2 bases, the J end by 0 bases, with 10 bases between. The CDR3 loop spans 15 amino acids. Germline-derived CDR1 and CDR2 are SGHAT and FQNNGV.